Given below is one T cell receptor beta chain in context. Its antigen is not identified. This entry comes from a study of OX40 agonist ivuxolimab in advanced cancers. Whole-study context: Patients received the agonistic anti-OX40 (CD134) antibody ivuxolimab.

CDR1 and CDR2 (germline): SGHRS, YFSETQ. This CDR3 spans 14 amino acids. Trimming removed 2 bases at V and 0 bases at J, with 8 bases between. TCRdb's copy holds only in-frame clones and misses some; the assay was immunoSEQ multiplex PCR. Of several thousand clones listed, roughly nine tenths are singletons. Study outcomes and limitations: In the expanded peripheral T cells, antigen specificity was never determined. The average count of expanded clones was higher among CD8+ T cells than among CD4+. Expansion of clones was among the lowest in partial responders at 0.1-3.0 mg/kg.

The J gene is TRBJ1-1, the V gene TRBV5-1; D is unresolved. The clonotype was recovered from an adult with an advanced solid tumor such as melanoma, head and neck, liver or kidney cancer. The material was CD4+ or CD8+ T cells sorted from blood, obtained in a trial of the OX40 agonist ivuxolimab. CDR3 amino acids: CASSFLTLNTEAFF. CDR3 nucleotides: TGCGCCAGCAGCTTCTTGACCTTGAACACTGAAGCTTTCTTT. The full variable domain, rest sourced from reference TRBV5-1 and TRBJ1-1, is KAGVTQTPRYLIKTRGQQVTLSCSPISGHRSVSWYQQTPGQGLQFLFEYFSETQRNKGNFPGRFSGRQFSNSRSEMNVSTLELGDSALYLCASSFLTLNTEAFFGQGTRLTVV.